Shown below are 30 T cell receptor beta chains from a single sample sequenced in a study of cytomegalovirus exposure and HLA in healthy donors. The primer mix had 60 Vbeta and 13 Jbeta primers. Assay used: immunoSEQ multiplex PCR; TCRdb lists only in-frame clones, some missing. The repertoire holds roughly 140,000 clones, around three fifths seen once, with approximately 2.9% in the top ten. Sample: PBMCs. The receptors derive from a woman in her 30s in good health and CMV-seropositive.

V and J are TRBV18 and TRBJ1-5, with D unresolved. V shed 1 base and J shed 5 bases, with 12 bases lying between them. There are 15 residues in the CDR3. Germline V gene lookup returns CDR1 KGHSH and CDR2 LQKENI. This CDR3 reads CASSPQGGIYQPQHF. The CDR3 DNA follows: TGTGCCAGCTCACCACAGGGAGGGATCTATCAGCCCCAGCATTTT.

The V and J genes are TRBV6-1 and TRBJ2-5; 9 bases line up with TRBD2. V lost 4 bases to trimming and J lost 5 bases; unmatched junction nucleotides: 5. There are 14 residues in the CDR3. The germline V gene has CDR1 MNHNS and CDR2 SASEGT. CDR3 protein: CASSAGLAGETQYF. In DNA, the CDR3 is TGTGCCAGCAGTGCGGGACTAGCAGGGGAGACCCAGTACTTC.

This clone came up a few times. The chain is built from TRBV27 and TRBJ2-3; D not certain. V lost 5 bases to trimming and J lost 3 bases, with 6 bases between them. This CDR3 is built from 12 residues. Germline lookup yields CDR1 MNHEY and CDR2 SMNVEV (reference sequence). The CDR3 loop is CASSRGTDTQYF. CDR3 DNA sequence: TGTGCCAGCAGTCGCGGTACAGATACGCAGTATTTT.

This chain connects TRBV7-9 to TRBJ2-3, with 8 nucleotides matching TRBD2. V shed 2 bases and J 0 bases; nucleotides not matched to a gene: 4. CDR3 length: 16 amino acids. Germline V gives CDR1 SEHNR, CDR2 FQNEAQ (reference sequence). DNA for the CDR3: TGTGCCAGCAGCTTACGACTAGCGTCTAGCACAGATACGCAGTATTTT. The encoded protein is CASSLRLASSTDTQYF.

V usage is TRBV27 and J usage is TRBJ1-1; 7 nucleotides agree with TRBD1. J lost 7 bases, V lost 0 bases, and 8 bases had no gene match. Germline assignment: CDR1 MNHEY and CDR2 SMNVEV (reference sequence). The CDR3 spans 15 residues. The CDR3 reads CASSLSQTGAGEAFF. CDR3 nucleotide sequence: TGTGCCAGCAGTTTATCCCAAACAGGGGCTGGTGAAGCTTTCTTT.

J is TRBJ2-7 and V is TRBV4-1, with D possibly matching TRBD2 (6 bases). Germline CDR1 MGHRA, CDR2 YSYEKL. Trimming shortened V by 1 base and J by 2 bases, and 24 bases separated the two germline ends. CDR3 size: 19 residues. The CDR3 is CASSQGVGTPRGRAYEQYF. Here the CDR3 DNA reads TGCGCCAGCAGCCAAGGGGTAGGGACTCCTCGGGGTCGTGCCTACGAGCAGTACTTC.

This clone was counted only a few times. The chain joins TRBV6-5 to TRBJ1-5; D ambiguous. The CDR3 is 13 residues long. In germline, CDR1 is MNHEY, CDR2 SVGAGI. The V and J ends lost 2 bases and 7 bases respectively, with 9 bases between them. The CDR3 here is CASSYTLSQPQHF. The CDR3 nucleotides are TGTGCCAGCAGTTACACACTAAGCCAGCCCCAGCATTTT.

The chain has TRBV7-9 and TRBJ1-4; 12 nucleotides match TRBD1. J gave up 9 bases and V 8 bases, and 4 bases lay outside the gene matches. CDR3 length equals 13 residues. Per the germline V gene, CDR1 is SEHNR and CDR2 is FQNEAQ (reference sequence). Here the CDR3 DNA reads TGTGCCAGCGCCGGGACAGGGGGCCAAAAACTGTTTTTT. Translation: CASAGTGGQKLFF.

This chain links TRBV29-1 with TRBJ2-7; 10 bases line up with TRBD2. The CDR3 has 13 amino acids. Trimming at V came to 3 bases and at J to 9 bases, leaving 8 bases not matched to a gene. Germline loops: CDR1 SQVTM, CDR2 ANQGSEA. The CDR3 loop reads CSVETGLASSQYF. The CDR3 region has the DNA TGCAGCGTTGAGACGGGACTAGCGAGCTCGCAGTACTTC.

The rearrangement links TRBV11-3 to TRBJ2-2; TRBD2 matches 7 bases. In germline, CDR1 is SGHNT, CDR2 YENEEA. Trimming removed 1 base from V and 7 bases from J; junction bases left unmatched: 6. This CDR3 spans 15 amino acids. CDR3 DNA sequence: TGTGCCAGCAGCTTAGGGGTTGCTAGCGGCGGGGAGCTGTTTTTT. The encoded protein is CASSLGVASGGELFF.

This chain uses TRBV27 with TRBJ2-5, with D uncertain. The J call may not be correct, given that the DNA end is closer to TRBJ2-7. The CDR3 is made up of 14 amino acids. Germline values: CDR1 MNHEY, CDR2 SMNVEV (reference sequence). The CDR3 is CASSLAGPLYEQYF. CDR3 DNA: TGTGCCAGCAGTCTGGCAGGTCCTCTCTACGAGCAGTACTTC.

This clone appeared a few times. CDR3: CASSREQGAPYEQYF. CDR3 DNA sequence: TGTGCCAGCAGCCGAGAACAGGGAGCTCCCTACGAGCAGTACTTC. The V call is TRBV6-5, the J call TRBJ2-7; D may be TRBD1 (6 bases). Germline CDR1 and CDR2: MNHEY and SVGAGI. V lost 6 bases and J lost 2, with 17 bases in between. The CDR3 contains 15 residues.

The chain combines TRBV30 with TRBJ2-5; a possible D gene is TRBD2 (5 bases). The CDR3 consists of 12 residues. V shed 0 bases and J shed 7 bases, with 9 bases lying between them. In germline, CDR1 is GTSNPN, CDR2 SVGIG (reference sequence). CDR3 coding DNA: TGTGCCTGGAGTGTACTAGGGCGGACCCAGTACTTC. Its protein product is CAWSVLGRTQYF.

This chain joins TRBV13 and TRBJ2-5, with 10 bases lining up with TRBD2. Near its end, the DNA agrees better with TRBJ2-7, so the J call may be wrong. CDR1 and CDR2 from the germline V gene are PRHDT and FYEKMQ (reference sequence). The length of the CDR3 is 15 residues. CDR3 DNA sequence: TGTGCCAGCAGCGCCCCAGGACTAGCGGTATACGAGCAGTACTTC. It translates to CASSAPGLAVYEQYF.

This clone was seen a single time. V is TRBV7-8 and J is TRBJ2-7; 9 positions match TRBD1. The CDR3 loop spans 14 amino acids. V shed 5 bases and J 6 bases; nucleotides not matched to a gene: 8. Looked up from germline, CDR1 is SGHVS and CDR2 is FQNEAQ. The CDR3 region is CASSPRDRAGEQYF. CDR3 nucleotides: TGTGCCAGCAGCCCCCGGGACAGGGCAGGCGAGCAGTACTTC.

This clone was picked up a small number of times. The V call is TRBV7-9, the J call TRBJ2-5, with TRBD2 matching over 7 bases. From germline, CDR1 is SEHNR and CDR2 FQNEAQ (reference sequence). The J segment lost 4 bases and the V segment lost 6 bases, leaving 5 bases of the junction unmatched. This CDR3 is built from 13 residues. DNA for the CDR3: TGTGCCAGCAGGCTGAGCGGGACAGAGACCCAGTACTTC. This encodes CASRLSGTETQYF.

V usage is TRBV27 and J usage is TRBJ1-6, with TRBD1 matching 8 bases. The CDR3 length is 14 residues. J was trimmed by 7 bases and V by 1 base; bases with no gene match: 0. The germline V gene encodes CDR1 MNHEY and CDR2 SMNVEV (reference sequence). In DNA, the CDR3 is TGTGCCAGCAGTTTATGGACAGGGAATTCACCCCTCCACTTT. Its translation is CASSLWTGNSPLHF.

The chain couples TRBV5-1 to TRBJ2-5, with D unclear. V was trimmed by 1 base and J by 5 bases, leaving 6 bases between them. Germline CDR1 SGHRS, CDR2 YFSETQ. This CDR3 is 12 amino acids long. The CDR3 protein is CASSLNWETQYF. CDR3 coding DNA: TGCGCCAGCAGCTTGAACTGGGAGACCCAGTACTTC.

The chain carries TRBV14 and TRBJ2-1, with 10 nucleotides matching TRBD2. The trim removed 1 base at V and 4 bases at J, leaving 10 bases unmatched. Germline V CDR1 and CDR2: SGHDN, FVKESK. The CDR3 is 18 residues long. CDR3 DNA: TGTGCCAGCAGCCAAGGCGGGCCGGGACTAGCGCATTACAATGAGCAGTTCTTC. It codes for CASSQGGPGLAHYNEQFF. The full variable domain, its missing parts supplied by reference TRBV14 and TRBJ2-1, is EAGVTQFPSHSVIEKGQTVTLRCDPISGHDNLYWYRRVMGKEIKFLLHFVKESKQDESGMPNNRFLAERTGGTYSTLKVQPAELEDSGVYFCASSQGGPGLAHYNEQFFGPGTRLTVL.

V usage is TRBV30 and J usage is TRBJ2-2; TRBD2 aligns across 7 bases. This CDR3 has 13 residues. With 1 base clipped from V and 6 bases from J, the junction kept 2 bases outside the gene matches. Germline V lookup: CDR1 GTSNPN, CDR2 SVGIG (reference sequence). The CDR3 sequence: CAWSGLAAGELFF. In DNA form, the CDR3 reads TGTGCCTGGAGTGGGCTAGCGGCCGGGGAGCTGTTTTTT.

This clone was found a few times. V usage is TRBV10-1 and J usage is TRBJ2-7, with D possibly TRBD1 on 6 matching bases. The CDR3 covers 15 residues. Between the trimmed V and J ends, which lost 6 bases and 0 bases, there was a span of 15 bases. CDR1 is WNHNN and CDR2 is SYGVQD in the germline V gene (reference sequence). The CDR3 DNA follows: TGCGCCAGCAGCGCGGCCGAGGACAGCTCCTACGAGCAGTACTTC. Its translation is CASSAAEDSSYEQYF.

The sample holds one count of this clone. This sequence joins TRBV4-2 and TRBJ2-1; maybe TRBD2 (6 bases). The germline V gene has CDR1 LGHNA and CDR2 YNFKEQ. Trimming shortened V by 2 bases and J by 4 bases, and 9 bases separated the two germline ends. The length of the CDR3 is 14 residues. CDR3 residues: CASSQRGIYNEQFF. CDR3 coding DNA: TGTGCCAGCAGCCAACGGGGGATTTACAATGAGCAGTTCTTC.

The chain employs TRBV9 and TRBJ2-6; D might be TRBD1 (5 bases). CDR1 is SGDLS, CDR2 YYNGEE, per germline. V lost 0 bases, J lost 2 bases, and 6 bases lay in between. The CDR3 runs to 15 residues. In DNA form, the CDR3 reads TGTGCCAGCAGCGTAGTAGGGGCTGGGGCCAACGTCCTGACTTTC. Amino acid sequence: CASSVVGAGANVLTF.

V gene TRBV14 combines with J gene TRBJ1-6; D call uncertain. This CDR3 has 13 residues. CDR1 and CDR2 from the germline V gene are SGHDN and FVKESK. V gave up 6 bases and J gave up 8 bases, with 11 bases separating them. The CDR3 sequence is CASSLLVDSPLHF. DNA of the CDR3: TGTGCCAGCAGTCTACTAGTTGATTCACCCCTCCACTTT.

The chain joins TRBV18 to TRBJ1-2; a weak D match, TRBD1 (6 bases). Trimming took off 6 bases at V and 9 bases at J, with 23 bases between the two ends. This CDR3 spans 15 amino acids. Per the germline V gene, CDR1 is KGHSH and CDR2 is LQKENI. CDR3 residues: CASSRGGDTPIRYTF. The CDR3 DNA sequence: TGTGCCAGCTCTCGAGGGGGGGATACACCCATACGCTACACCTTC.

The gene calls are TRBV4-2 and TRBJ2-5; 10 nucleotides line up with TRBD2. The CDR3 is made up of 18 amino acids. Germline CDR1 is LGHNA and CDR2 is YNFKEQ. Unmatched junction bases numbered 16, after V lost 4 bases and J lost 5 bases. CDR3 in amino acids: CASSLRAGGPGEGETQYF. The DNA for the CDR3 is TGTGCCAGCAGCCTTAGAGCGGGAGGGCCAGGGGAAGGGGAGACCCAGTACTTC.

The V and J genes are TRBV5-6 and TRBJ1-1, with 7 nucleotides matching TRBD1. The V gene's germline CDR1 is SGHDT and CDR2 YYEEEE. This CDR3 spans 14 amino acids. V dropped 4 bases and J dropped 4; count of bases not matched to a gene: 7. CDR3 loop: CASSPTGTGTEAFF. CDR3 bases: TGTGCCAGCAGCCCGACAGGGACGGGCACTGAAGCTTTCTTT. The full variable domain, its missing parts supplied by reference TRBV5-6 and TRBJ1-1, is DAGVTQSPTHLIKTRGQQVTLRCSPKSGHDTVSWYQQALGQGPQFIFQYYEEEERQRGNFPDRFSGHQFPNYSSELNVNALLLGDSALYLCASSPTGTGTEAFFGQGTRLTVV.

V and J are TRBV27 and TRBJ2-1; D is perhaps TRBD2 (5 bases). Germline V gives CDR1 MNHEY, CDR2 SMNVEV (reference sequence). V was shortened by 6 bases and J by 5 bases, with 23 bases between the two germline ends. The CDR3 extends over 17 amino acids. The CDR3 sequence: CASSLSVAVANHNEQFF. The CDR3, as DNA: TGTGCCAGCAGCCTTTCCGTGGCGGTAGCGAACCACAATGAGCAGTTCTTC.

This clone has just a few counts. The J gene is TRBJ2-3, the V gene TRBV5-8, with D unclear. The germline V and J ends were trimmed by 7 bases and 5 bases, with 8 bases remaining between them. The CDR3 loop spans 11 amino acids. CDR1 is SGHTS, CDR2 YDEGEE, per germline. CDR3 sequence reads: CASGLEDTQYF. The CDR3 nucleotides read TGTGCCAGCGGGCTCGAAGATACGCAGTATTTT.

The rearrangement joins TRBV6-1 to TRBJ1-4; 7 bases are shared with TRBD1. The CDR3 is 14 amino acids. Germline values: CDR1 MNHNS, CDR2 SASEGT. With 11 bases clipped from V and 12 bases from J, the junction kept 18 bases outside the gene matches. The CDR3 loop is CAGASGTVIRELFF. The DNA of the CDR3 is TGTGCCGGTGCATCCGGGACAGTCATCCGGGAACTGTTTTTT.